A single sample gave rise to the 8 T cell receptor beta chains below, sequenced in a study of blood T cells in healthy people across ages. A J-beta primer mix and a sample-barcoded 5' primer were used in a second PCR of about 6 to 12 cycles. One entry per CDR3 protein results from TCRdb running MiXCR on the 5' RACE reads. Here the sample spans 1.5 million to 2 million distinct CDR3 sequences, less than 50% being singletons. Specimen: blood. The receptors come from a woman aged 40-49 years in good health.

The rearrangement joins TRBV20-1 to TRBJ2-1; 7 bases line up with TRBD2. With V trimmed by 7 bases and J by 0 bases, 6 bases remained unmatched. The CDR3 is made up of 14 amino acids. Germline CDR1 reads DFQATT; CDR2 reads SNEGSKA (reference sequence). The chain's CDR3 is CSVSSGVSYNEQFF. In DNA, the CDR3 is TGCAGTGTGTCGAGCGGGGTCTCCTACAATGAGCAGTTCTTC.

The chain carries TRBV27 and TRBJ2-3; TRBD1 matches 11 bases. CDR1 and CDR2 (germline): MNHEY, SMNVEV (reference sequence). CDR3 length: 17 amino acids. Trimming removed 5 bases from V and 2 bases from J; junction bases left unmatched: 9. CDR3 sequence (DNA): TGTGCCAGCAGTCTCCTTCGGACAGGGGGCCCCACAGATACGCAGTATTTT. It translates to CASSLLRTGGPTDTQYF.

Points on this clonotype: A read error is possible here, since a much larger clone lies one base away. Lacking the conserved final phenylalanine or tryptophan, this CDR3 likely reflects a read error. The V and J genes are TRBV12-3 or TRBV12-4 and TRBJ2-5; unclear D gene. The V end lost 6 bases, the J end lost 5 bases, and 10 bases lay between the germline ends. This CDR3 has 12 amino acids. The chain's CDR3 is CASSPLAETQYL. For the CDR3, the DNA is TGTGCCAGCAGCCCGTTGGCGGAGACCCAGTACTTG.

There are a few counts of this clonotype. The chain has TRBV5-1 and TRBJ1-2, with 8 bases identical to TRBD1. Losses at the gene ends were 1 base for V and 6 bases for J; bases not matched to a gene: 2. This CDR3 has 13 residues. Germline CDR1 reads SGHRS; CDR2 reads YFSETQ. The CDR3 nucleotides are TGCGCCAGCAGCTTGATGACAGGGGATGGCTACACCTTC. The encoded protein is CASSLMTGDGYTF.

Worth noting for this clonotype: The junction and the germline gene differ at one end; a read error may be behind it. This chain connects TRBV7-7 to TRBJ2-6, with D perhaps matching TRBD2 (5 bases). The CDR3 is 18 amino acids. Germline V lookup: CDR1 SSHAT, CDR2 FNYEAQ (reference sequence). The CDR3 spells CASSPAAGGGSGANVLTF. In nucleotides, the CDR3 is TGTGCTAGCAGCCCAGCGGCGGGCGGAGGTTCTGGGGCCAACGTCCTGACTTTC.

V is TRBV28 and J is TRBJ1-2, with D perhaps TRBD1 (6 bases). CDR1 and CDR2 (germline): MDHEN, SYDVKM. This CDR3 comprises 15 residues. V was shortened by 4 bases and J by 2 bases, with 14 bases between the two germline ends. The CDR3 here is CASSWDTVQNYGYTF. The CDR3, as DNA: TGTGCCAGCAGTTGGGACACAGTACAAAACTATGGCTACACCTTC.

The chain links TRBV28 to TRBJ1-5; D not resolved. The germline V gene has CDR1 MDHEN and CDR2 SYDVKM. The V end lost 6 bases, the J end lost 4 bases, and 16 bases lay between the germline ends. The CDR3 is 15 amino acids. The CDR3 bases are TGTGCCAGCAGCCCCAAGGGTGTGGGAAATCAGCCCCAGCATTTT. Amino acids: CASSPKGVGNQPQHF.

This clonotype has more than one count but fewer than ten. J is TRBJ1-2 and V is TRBV12-3 or TRBV12-4; weak D call: TRBD1 (5 bases). The ends were cut back, 3 bases at V and 7 bases at J, with 15 bases in the middle. There are 14 residues in the CDR3. CDR3 DNA sequence: TGTGCCAGCAGTTTTGGAGGGGCGTTTGGTGGCTACACCTTC. Translating it yields CASSFGGAFGGYTF.